This TCR beta chain comes out of a study of cytomegalovirus exposure and HLA in healthy donors. Points on this clone: Its antigen is unknown.

Assay used: immunoSEQ multiplex PCR; TCRdb lists only in-frame clones, some missing. The sample carries about 66,000 clones, approximately 96% recorded once. Findings of the study overall: In vitro experiments confirmed that a few CMV-associated chains were specific for CMV antigens. Overall, approximately 150 TCR beta chains were annotated as cytomegalovirus-associated. The classifier reportedly diagnosed cytomegalovirus status with high sensitivity and specificity.

Sequences were obtained from PBMCs. The source of this sequence is a woman aged 18-35 years in good health and CMV-seropositive.

The CDR3 sequence: CASSLIRQLMNTEAFF. The CDR3 nucleotides read TGTGCCAGCAGCTTAATAAGACAGCTGATGAACACTGAAGCTTTCTTT. V gene TRBV7-3 combines with J gene TRBJ1-1; maybe TRBD1 (5 bases). The CDR3 sequence is 16 residues long. Trimming took off 1 base at V and 0 bases at J, with 12 bases between the two ends. Germline CDR1 SGHTA, CDR2 FQGTGA. The full variable domain, completed using reference TRBV7-3 and TRBJ1-1, is GAGVSQTPSNKVTEKGKYVELRCDPISGHTALYWYRQSLGQGPEFLIYFQGTGAADDSGLPNDRFFAVRPEGSVSTLKIQRTERGDSAVYLCASSLIRQLMNTEAFFGQGTRLTVV.